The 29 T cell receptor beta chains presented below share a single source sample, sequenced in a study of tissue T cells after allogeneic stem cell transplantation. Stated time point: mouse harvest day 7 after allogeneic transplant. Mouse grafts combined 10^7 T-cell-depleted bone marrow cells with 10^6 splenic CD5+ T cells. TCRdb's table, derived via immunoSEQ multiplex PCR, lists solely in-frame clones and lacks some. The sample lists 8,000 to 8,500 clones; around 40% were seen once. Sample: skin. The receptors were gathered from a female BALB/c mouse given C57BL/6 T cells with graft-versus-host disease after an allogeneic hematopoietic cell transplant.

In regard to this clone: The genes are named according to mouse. CDR3 in amino acids: CASSDGDSYEQYF. The CDR3 bases that were read are TGTGCCAGCAGTGACGGGGACTCCTATGAACAGTAC. The chain couples TRBV13-1 to TRBJ2-7, with no clear D. The read stops 1 residue short of the end of the CDR3; the missing end is completed from the germline J gene. V was shortened by 2 bases and J by 0 bases, with 6 bases between the two germline ends. From germline, CDR1 is NSHNY and CDR2 SYGAGN. The CDR3 is 13 amino acids.

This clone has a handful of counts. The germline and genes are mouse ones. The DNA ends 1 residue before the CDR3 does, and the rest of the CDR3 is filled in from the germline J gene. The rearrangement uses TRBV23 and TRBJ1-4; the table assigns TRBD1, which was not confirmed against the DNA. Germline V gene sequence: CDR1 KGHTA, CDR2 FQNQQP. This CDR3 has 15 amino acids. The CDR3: CSSSQFTGVNERLFF. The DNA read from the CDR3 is TGCTCCAGCAGTCAATTCACAGGGGTCAACGAAAGATTATTT.

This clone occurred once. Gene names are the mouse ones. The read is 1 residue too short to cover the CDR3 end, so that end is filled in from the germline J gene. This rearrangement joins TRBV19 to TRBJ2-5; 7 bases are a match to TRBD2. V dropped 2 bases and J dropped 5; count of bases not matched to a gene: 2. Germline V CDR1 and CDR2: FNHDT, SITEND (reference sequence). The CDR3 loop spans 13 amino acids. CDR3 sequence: CASSMAGGDTQYF. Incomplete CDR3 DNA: TGTGCCAGCAGTATGGCTGGGGGAGACACCCAGTAC.

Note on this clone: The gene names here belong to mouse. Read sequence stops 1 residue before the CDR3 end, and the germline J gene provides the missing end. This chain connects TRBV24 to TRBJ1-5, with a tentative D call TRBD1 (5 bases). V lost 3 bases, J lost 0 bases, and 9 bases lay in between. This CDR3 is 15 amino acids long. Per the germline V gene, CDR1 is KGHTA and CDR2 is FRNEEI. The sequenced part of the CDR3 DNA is TGTGCCAGCAGTCTCCGACAGAATAACAACCAGGCTCCGCTT. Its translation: CASSLRQNNNQAPL. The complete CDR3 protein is CASSLRQNNNQAPLF.

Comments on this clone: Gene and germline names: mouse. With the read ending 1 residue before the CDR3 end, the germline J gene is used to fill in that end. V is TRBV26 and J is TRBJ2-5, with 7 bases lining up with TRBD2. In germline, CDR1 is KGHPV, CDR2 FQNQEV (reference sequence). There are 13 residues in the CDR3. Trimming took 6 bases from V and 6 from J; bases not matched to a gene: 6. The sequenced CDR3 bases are TGTGCCAGCAGCTCCACTGGGGTTGACACCCAGTAC. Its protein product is CASSSTGVDTQY. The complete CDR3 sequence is CASSSTGVDTQYF.

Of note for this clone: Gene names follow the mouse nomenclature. CDR3 residues: CASSLQQDTQYF. CDR3 DNA, as far as it was read: TGTGCCAGCAGTCTCCAACAAGACACCCAGTAC. The V gene is TRBV26, the J gene TRBJ2-5, with D unclear. The read ends 1 residue early relative to the CDR3; the germline J gene fills the gap. Germline V gives CDR1 KGHPV, CDR2 FQNQEV (reference sequence). The CDR3 is 12 amino acids. The V and J ends lost 3 bases and 3 bases respectively, with 4 bases between them.

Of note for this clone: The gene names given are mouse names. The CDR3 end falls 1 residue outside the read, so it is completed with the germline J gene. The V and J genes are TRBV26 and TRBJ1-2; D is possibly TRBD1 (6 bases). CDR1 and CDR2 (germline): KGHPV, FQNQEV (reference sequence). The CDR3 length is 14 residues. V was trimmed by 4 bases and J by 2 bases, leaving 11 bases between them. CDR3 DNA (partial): TGTGCCAGCAGTCAACAGGGAAGGAACTCCGACTACACC. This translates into CASSQQGRNSDYT. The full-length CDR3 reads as CASSQQGRNSDYTF.

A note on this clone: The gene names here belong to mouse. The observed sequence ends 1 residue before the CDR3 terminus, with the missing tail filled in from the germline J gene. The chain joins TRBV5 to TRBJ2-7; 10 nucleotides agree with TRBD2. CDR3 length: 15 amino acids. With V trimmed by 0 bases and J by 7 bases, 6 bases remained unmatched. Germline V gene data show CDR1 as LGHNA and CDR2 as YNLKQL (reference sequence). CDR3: CASSQDQTGGREQYF. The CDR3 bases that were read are TGTGCCAGCAGCCAAGATCAGACTGGGGGGCGGGAACAGTAC.

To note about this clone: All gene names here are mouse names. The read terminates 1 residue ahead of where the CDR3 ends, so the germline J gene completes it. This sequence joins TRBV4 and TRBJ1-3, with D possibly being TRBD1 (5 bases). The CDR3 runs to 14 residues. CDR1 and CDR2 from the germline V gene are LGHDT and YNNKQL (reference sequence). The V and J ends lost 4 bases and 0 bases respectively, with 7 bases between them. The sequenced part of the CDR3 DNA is TGTGCCAGCAGCTTGACAGATTCTGGAAATACGCTCTAT. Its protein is CASSLTDSGNTLY. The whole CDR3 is CASSLTDSGNTLYF.

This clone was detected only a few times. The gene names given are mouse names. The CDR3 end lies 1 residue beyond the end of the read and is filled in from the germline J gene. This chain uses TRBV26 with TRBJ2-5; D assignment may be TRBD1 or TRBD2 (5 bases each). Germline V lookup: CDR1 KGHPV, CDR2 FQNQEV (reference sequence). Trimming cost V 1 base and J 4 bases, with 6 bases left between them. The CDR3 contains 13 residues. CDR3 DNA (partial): TGTGCCAGCAGTCTGTGGGGGAAAGACACCCAGTAC. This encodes CASSLWGKDTQY. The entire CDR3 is CASSLWGKDTQYF. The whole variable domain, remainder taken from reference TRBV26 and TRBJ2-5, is NSKVIQTPRYLVKGQGQKAKMRCIPEKGHPVVFWYQQNKNNEFKFLINFQNQEVLQQIDMTEKRFSAECPSNSPCSLEIQSSEAGDSALYLCASSLWGKDTQYFGPGTRLLVL.

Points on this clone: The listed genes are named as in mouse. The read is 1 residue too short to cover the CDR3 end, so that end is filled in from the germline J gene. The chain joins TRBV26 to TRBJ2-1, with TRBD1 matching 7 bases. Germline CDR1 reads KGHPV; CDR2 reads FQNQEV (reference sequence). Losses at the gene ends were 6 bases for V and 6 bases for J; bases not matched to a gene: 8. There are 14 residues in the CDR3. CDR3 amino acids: CASSLQGYGAEQFF. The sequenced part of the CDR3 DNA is TGTGCCAGCAGCCTACAGGGGTATGGTGCTGAGCAGTTC.

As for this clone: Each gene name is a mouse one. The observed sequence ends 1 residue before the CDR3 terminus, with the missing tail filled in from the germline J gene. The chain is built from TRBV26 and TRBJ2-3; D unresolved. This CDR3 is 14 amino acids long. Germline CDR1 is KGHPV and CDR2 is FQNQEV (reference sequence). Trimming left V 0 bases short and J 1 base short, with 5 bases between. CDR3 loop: CASSLSQRAETLYF. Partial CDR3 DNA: TGTGCCAGCAGTCTGTCCCAGCGTGCAGAAACGCTGTAT.

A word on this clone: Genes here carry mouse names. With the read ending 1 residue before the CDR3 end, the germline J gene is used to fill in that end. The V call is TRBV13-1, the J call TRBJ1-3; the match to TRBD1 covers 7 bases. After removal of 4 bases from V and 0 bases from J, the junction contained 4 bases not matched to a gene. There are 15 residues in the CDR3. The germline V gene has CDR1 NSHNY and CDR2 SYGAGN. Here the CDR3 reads CASSPRGFSGNTLYF. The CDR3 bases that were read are TGTGCCAGCAGTCCCAGGGGGTTTTCTGGAAATACGCTCTAT.

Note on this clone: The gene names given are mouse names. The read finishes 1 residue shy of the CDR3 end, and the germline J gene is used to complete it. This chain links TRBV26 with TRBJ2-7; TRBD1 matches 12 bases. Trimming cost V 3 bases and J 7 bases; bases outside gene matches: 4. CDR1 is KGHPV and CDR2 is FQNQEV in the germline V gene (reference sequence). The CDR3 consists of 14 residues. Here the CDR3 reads CASSLRDRGREQYF. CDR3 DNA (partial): TGTGCCAGCAGTCTCCGGGACAGGGGGCGGGAACAGTAC.

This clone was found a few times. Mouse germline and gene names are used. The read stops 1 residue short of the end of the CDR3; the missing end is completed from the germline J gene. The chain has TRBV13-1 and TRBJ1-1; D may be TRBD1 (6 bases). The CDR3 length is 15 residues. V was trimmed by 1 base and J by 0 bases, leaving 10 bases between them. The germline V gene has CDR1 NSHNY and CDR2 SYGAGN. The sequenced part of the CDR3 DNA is TGTGCCAGCAGTGATTTCGGGGGCGCAAACACAGAAGTCTTC. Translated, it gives CASSDFGGANTEVF. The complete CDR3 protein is CASSDFGGANTEVFF.

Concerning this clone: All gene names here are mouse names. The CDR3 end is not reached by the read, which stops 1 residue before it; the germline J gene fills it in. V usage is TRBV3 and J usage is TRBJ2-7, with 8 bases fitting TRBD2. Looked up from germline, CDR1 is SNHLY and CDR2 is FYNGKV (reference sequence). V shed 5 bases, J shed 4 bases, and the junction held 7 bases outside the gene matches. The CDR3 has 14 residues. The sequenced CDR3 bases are TGTGCCAGCAGCATAGGGGGGGGCCCGTATGAACAGTAC. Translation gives CASSIGGGPYEQY. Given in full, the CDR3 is CASSIGGGPYEQYF.

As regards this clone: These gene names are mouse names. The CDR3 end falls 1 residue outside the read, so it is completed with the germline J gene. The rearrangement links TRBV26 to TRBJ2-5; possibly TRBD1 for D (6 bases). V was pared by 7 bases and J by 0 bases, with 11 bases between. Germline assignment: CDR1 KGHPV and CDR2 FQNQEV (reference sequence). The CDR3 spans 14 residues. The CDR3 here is CASTPTGNQDTQYF. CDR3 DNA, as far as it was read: TGTGCCAGCACCCCCACAGGGAACCAAGACACCCAGTAC.

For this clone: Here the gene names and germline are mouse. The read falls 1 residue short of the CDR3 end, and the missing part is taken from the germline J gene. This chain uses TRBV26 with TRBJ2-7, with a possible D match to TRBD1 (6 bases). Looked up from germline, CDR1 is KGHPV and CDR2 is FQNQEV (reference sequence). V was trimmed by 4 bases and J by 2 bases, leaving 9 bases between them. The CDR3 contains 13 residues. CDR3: CASSHRTAYEQYF. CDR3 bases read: TGTGCCAGCAGTCACAGGACAGCCTATGAACAGTAC. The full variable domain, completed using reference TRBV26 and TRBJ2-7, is NSKVIQTPRYLVKGQGQKAKMRCIPEKGHPVVFWYQQNKNNEFKFLINFQNQEVLQQIDMTEKRFSAECPSNSPCSLEIQSSEAGDSALYLCASSHRTAYEQYFGPGTRLTVL.

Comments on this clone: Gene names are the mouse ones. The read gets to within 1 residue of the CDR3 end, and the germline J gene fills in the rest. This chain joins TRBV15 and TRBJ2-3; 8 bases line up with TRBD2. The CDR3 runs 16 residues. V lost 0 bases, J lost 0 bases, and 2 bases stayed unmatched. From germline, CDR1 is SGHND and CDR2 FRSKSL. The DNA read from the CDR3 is TGTGCCAGCAGTTTAGCGGGGGGGCCTAGTGCAGAAACGCTGTAT. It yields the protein CASSLAGGPSAETLY. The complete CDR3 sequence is CASSLAGGPSAETLYF.

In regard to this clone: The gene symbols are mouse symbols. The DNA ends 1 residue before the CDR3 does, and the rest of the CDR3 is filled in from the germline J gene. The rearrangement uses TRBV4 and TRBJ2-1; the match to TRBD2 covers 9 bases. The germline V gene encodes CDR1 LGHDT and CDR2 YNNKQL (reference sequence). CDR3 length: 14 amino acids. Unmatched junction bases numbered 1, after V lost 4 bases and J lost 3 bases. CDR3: CASSLTGGYAEQFF. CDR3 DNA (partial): TGTGCCAGCAGCTTGACTGGGGGCTATGCTGAGCAGTTC.

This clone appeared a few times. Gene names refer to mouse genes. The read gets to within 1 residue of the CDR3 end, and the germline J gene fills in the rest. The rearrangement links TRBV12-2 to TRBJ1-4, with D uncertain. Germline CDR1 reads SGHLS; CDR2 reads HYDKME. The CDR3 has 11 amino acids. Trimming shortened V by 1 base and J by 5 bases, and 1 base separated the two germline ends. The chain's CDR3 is CASSLNERLFF. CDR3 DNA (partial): TGTGCCAGCTCTCTAAACGAAAGATTATTT.

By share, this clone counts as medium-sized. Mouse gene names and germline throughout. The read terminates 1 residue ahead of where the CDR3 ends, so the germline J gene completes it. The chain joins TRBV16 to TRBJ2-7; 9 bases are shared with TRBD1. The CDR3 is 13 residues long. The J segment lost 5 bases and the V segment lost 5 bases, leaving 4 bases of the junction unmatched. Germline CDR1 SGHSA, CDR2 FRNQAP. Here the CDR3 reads CASSPRDRDEQYF. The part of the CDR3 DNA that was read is TGTGCAAGCAGCCCCCGGGACAGGGATGAACAGTAC. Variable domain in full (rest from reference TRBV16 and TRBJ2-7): NAGVIQTPRHKVTGKGQEATLWCEPISGHSAVFWYRQTIVQGLEFLTYFRNQAPIDDSGMPKERFSAQMPNQSHSTLKIQSTQPQDSAVYLCASSPRDRDEQYFGPGTRLTVL.

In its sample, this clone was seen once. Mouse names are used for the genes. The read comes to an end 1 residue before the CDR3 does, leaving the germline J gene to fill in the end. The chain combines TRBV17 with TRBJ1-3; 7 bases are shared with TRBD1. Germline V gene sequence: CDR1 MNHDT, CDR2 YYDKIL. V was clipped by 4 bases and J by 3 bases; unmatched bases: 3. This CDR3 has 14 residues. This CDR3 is CASSNRGCGNTLYF. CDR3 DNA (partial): TGTGCTAGCAGTAACAGGGGCTGTGGAAATACGCTCTAT.

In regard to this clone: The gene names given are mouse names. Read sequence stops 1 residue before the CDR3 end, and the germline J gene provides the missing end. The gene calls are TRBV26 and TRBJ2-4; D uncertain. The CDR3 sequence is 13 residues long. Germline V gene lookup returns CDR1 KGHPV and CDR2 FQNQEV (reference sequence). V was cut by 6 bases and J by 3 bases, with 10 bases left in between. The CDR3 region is CASSRREQNTLYF. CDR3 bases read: TGTGCCAGCAGCCGACGGGAACAAAACACCTTGTAC. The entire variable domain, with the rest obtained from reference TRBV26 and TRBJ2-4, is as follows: NSKVIQTPRYLVKGQGQKAKMRCIPEKGHPVVFWYQQNKNNEFKFLINFQNQEVLQQIDMTEKRFSAECPSNSPCSLEIQSSEAGDSALYLCASSRREQNTLYFGAGTRLSVL.

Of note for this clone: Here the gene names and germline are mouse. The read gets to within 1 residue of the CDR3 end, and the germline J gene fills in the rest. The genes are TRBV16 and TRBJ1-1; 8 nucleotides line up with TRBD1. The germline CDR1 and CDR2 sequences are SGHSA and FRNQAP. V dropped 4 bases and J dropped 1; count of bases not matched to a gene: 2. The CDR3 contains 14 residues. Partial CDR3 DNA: TGTGCAAGCAGCTACGGGACAGGGAACACAGAAGTCTTC. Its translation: CASSYGTGNTEVF. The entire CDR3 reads CASSYGTGNTEVFF.

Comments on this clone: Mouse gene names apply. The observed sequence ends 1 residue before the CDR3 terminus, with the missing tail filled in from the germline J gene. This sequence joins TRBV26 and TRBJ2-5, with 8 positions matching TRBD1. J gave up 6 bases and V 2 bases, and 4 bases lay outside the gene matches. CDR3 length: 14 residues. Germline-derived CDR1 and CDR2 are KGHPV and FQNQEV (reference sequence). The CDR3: CASSLTGGVDTQYF. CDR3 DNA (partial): TGTGCCAGCAGTCTGACAGGGGGAGTGGACACCCAGTAC. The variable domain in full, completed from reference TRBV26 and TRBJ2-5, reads NSKVIQTPRYLVKGQGQKAKMRCIPEKGHPVVFWYQQNKNNEFKFLINFQNQEVLQQIDMTEKRFSAECPSNSPCSLEIQSSEAGDSALYLCASSLTGGVDTQYFGPGTRLLVL.

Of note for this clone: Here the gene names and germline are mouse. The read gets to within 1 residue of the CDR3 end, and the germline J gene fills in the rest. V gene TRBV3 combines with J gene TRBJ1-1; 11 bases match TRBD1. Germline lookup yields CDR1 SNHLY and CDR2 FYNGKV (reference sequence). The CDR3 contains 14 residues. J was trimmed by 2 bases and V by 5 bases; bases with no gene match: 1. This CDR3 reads CASSRTGGNTEVFF. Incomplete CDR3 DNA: TGTGCCAGCAGCCGGACAGGGGGCAACACAGAAGTCTTC.

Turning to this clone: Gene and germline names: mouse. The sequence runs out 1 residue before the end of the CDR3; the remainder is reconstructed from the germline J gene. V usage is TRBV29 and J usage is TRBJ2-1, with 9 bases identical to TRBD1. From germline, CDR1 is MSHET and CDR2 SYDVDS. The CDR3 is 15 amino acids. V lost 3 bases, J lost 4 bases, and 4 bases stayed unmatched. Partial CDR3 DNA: TGTGCTAGCAGTTTTCACAGGGGGCGTTATGCTGAGCAGTTC. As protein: CASSFHRGRYAEQF. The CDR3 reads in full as CASSFHRGRYAEQFF.

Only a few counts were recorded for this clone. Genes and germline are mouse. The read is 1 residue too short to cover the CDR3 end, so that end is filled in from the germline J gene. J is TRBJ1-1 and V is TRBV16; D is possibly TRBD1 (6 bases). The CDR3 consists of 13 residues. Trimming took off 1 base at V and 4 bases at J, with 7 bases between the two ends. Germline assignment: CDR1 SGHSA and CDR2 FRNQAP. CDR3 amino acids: CASSLAGATEVFF. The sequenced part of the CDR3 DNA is TGTGCAAGCAGCTTAGCAGGGGCCACAGAAGTCTTC.